The 29 T cell receptor beta chains below were found in one sample sequenced in a study of beta chain features in type 1 diabetes. Expressed TCRB transcripts were sequenced because the isolated RNA had all been reverse transcribed beforehand. Measured with immunoSEQ multiplex PCR; TCRdb has only the in-frame clones, and not every one. This table has fewer than 550,000 clones, more than 9.5% appearing once. Sequenced sample: naive CD4+ T cells from blood. Every receptor here comes from a woman younger than 35 in good health.

Turning to this clone: At the DNA level, this CDR3 is encoded by other sequences in the same sample as well. V is TRBV9 and J is TRBJ1-1; the D gene is possibly TRBD1 (5 bases). Looked up from germline, CDR1 is SGDLS and CDR2 is YYNGEE. This CDR3 contains 13 residues. V dropped 1 base and J dropped 1 base, with 5 bases sitting between them. CDR3 region: CASSVQGNTEAFF. The CDR3 coding sequence is TGTGCCAGCAGCGTACAGGGGAACACTGAAGCTTTCTTT.

V is TRBV29-1 and J is TRBJ2-5; tentative D call: TRBD1 (5 bases). Germline assignment: CDR1 SQVTM and CDR2 ANQGSEA. The CDR3 loop spans 13 amino acids. With 5 bases removed from V and 5 bases from J, the gap between germline ends came to 15 bases. CDR3: CSVQGNLGETQYF. As DNA, the CDR3 is TGCAGCGTTCAGGGAAATTTGGGGGAGACCCAGTACTTC. Full variable domain (rest looked up from reference TRBV29-1 and TRBJ2-5): SAVISQKPSRDICQRGTSLTIQCQVDSQVTMMFWYRQQPGQSLTLIATANQGSEATYESGFVIDKFPISRPNLTFSTLTVSNMSPEDSSIYLCSVQGNLGETQYFGPGTRLLVL.

This clone was counted between two and nine times. The genes are TRBV30 and TRBJ1-3; D perhaps matches TRBD1 (5 bases). Deletions cut 5 bases from V and 6 bases from J, with 14 bases between. Germline CDR1 is GTSNPN and CDR2 is SVGIG (reference sequence). This CDR3 is 13 amino acids long. This CDR3 is CAWVGTAANTIYF. The CDR3 DNA follows: TGTGCCTGGGTCGGGACGGCAGCAAACACCATATATTTT.

This clone was detected only a few times. V is TRBV7-2 and J is TRBJ2-1; 9 nucleotides agree with TRBD1. Germline CDR1 reads SGHTA; CDR2 reads FQGNSA. The CDR3 is 12 residues long. Trimming cost V 4 bases and J 12 bases; bases outside gene matches: 4. The CDR3 DNA is TGTGCCAGCAGCTGGGACAGGGAAAGGCAGTTCTTC. Protein: CASSWDRERQFF. Variable domain in full (rest from reference TRBV7-2 and TRBJ2-1): GAGVSQSPSNKVTEKGKDVELRCDPISGHTALYWYRQSLGQGLEFLIYFQGNSAPDKSGLPSDRFSAERTGGSVSTLTIQRTQQEDSAVYLCASSWDRERQFFGPGTRLTVL.

The V call is TRBV28, the J call TRBJ2-7; D unresolved. This CDR3 comprises 12 residues. Between the trimmed V and J ends, which lost 6 bases and 2 bases, there was a span of 8 bases. CDR1 and CDR2 from the germline V gene are MDHEN and SYDVKM. The CDR3 DNA is TGTGCCAGCAGACGTACTACCTACGAGCAGTACTTC. Encoded protein: CASRRTTYEQYF.

The chain employs TRBV5-4 and TRBJ2-3; D gene unclear. The CDR3 length is 15 residues. Germline V gives CDR1 SGHNT, CDR2 YYREEE (reference sequence). With 0 bases removed from V and 3 bases from J, the gap between germline ends came to 11 bases. For the CDR3, the DNA is TGTGCCAGCAGCTTGGCGGGCCCCGAAACAGATACGCAGTATTTT. Translation gives CASSLAGPETDTQYF.

The rearrangement uses TRBV5-4 and TRBJ2-1; no reliable D call. V lost 3 bases and J lost 0, with 13 bases in between. The germline V gene encodes CDR1 SGHNT and CDR2 YYREEE (reference sequence). The CDR3 runs 16 residues. The CDR3, as DNA: TGTGCCAGCAGCTCGCATGGGTATAGCTCCTACAATGAGCAGTTCTTC. Protein product: CASSSHGYSSYNEQFF.

The chain recombines TRBV7-6 with TRBJ1-1; unclear D gene. This CDR3 region has 14 residues. Germline lookup yields CDR1 SGHVS and CDR2 FNYEAQ. V gave up 4 bases and J gave up 7 bases, with 16 bases separating them. CDR3 sequence (DNA): TGTGCCAGCAGCTCTATAGGGCAGTGGGGTGAAGCTTTCTTT. The encoded protein is CASSSIGQWGEAFF.

The chain links TRBV4-1 to TRBJ1-2; 7 bases map to TRBD1. The CDR3 sequence is 14 residues long. With 2 bases clipped from V and 8 bases from J, the junction kept 8 bases outside the gene matches. CDR1 and CDR2 from the germline V gene are MGHRA and YSYEKL. CDR3 protein: CASSQPTGKGGYTF. Written as DNA, the CDR3 is TGCGCCAGCAGCCAACCGACAGGGAAAGGAGGCTACACCTTC.

V and J are TRBV25-1 and TRBJ1-1; 8 bases match TRBD1. The germline CDR1 and CDR2 sequences are MGHDK and SYGVNS. V lost 5 bases and J lost 1; bases outside the gene matches: 12. This CDR3 contains 17 residues. This CDR3 reads CASSQGQAIFRNTEAFF. As DNA, the CDR3 is TGTGCCAGCAGTCAGGGACAGGCCATATTTCGGAACACTGAAGCTTTCTTT.

This clone showed up just a few times. V usage is TRBV28 and J usage is TRBJ2-5; D might be TRBD2 (5 bases). Between the trimmed V and J ends, which lost 3 bases and 4 bases, there was a span of 6 bases. The CDR3 is 12 amino acids. CDR1 MDHEN and CDR2 SYDVKM come from the germline V gene. The CDR3 protein is CASSFRGETQYF. CDR3 in DNA: TGTGCCAGCAGTTTTCGGGGAGAGACCCAGTACTTC. Looking up the rest from reference TRBV28 and TRBJ2-5 gives the full variable domain: DVKVTQSSRYLVKRTGEKVFLECVQDMDHENMFWYRQDPGLGLRLIYFSYDVKMKEKGDIPEGYSVSREKKERFSLILESASTNQTSMYLCASSFRGETQYFGPGTRLLVL.

This clone was seen only a few times. This CDR3 reads CASSSGPSQETQYF. CDR3 DNA sequence: TGTGCCAGCAGCTCTGGACCGTCCCAAGAGACCCAGTACTTC. The chain uses TRBV7-3 and TRBJ2-5, with D hard to call. Trimming removed 4 bases at V and 1 base at J, with 10 bases between. The CDR3 runs to 14 residues. Germline CDR1 and CDR2: SGHTA and FQGTGA.

This clone has a handful of counts. The chain links TRBV29-1 to TRBJ1-2; 10 nucleotides line up with TRBD1. J lost 4 bases, V lost 3 bases, and 8 bases had no gene match. The CDR3 extends over 15 amino acids. Germline CDR1 SQVTM, CDR2 ANQGSEA. The CDR3 here is CSVDRQGAVGYGYTF. The CDR3 DNA reads TGCAGCGTTGATAGACAGGGGGCTGTGGGCTATGGCTACACCTTC.

The gene calls are TRBV7-3 and TRBJ2-5; TRBD1 might be the D (6 bases). The CDR3 consists of 12 residues. The germline gives CDR1 SGHTA, CDR2 FQGTGA. With 3 bases removed from V and 7 bases from J, the gap between germline ends came to 9 bases. In DNA, the CDR3 is TGTGCCAGCAGCTTGGGGGCTGGGACCCAGTACTTC. Translation gives CASSLGAGTQYF. Full variable domain (missing parts from reference TRBV7-3 and TRBJ2-5): GAGVSQTPSNKVTEKGKYVELRCDPISGHTALYWYRQSLGQGPEFLIYFQGTGAADDSGLPNDRFFAVRPEGSVSTLKIQRTERGDSAVYLCASSLGAGTQYFGPGTRLLVL.

V is TRBV19 and J is TRBJ2-2, with D unclear. Germline V gene data show CDR1 as LNHDA and CDR2 as SQIVND (reference sequence). Between the trimmed V and J ends, which lost 5 bases and 4 bases, there was a span of 11 bases. The CDR3 loop spans 14 amino acids. The DNA of the CDR3 is TGTGCCAGTAGTTCCTTGAAGGGCACCGGGGAGCTGTTTTTT. Amino acids: CASSSLKGTGELFF.

This rearrangement joins TRBV5-6 to TRBJ1-1; D not resolved. CDR1 is SGHDT and CDR2 is YYEEEE in the germline V gene. Trimming pared 1 base from V and 5 bases from J, leaving 12 bases between. This CDR3 is built from 14 residues. In DNA form, the CDR3 reads TGTGCCAGCAGCTTGTGGTTAACGGGAACTGAAGCTTTCTTT. Translating gives CASSLWLTGTEAFF.

This clone was counted only a few times. This chain links TRBV30 with TRBJ2-7; D call uncertain. V lost 0 bases and J lost 5, with 11 bases in between. Germline loops: CDR1 GTSNPN, CDR2 SVGIG (reference sequence). The CDR3 totals 13 residues. CDR3 nucleotide sequence: TGTGCCTGGAGTGTGGGCTCTTACAACGAGCAGTACTTC. Translation gives CAWSVGSYNEQYF.

The V call is TRBV6-5, the J call TRBJ2-1; the D call may be TRBD1 or TRBD2 (5 bases each). The CDR3 is made up of 16 amino acids. V was trimmed by 0 bases and J by 1 base, leaving 10 bases between them. Germline CDR1 is MNHEY and CDR2 is SVGAGI. For the CDR3, the DNA is TGTGCCAGCAGTTACTCCGGGGCCCGGTCCTACAATGAGCAGTTCTTC. Amino acid sequence: CASSYSGARSYNEQFF.

About this clone itself: This same CDR3 is encoded by further DNA sequences in the sample. The chain recombines TRBV29-1 with TRBJ2-3, with TRBD1 as a possible D gene (5 bases). Germline V lookup: CDR1 SQVTM, CDR2 ANQGSEA. The V and J ends lost 2 bases and 2 bases respectively, with 8 bases between them. The CDR3 is 13 amino acids. The CDR3 protein is CSVETGSTDTQYF. The DNA for the CDR3 is TGCAGCGTTGAAACAGGCTCCACAGATACGCAGTATTTT.

This clone showed up just a few times. The genes are TRBV28 and TRBJ2-1; TRBD2 might be the D (6 bases). Trimming left V 7 bases short and J 8 bases short, with 9 bases between. The CDR3 is 11 residues long. CDR1 and CDR2 from the germline V gene are MDHEN and SYDVKM. CDR3 protein: CASKRVDEQFF. DNA for the CDR3: TGTGCCAGCAAGCGGGTCGATGAGCAGTTCTTC.

The CDR3 sequence is CASSLMASGTADTQYF. The CDR3, as DNA: TGCGCCAGCAGCTTGATGGCCAGCGGGACGGCAGATACGCAGTATTTT. The rearrangement links TRBV5-1 to TRBJ2-3; 7 bases line up with TRBD2. Germline CDR1 and CDR2: SGHRS and YFSETQ. The CDR3 loop spans 16 amino acids. The V gene end was trimmed by 1 base and the J gene end by 4 bases; junction bases not matched to a gene: 9.

The rearrangement uses TRBV28 and TRBJ2-5; 7 bases are a match to TRBD2. V lost 7 bases, J lost 4 bases, and 9 bases stayed unmatched. CDR1 is MDHEN, CDR2 SYDVKM, per germline. This CDR3 region has 14 residues. DNA for the CDR3: TGTGCCAGCAAGTCGGGGGGAGGTTTAGAGACCCAGTACTTC. It specifies CASKSGGGLETQYF.

This clone appeared a single time. V usage is TRBV19 and J usage is TRBJ1-1; D is unclear. The ends were cut back, 1 base at V and 7 bases at J, with 13 bases in the middle. The CDR3 is 14 residues long. The V gene's germline CDR1 is LNHDA and CDR2 SQIVND (reference sequence). CDR3 nucleotides: TGTGCCAGTAGTATAGTGGAGGGTAAAGGTGAAGCTTTCTTT. This gives the protein CASSIVEGKGEAFF.

The chain employs TRBV5-4 and TRBJ1-1, with 8 bases fitting TRBD1. J lost 4 bases, V lost 0 bases, and 5 bases had no gene match. The CDR3 totals 15 residues. Germline loops: CDR1 SGHNT, CDR2 YYREEE (reference sequence). The CDR3 DNA is TGTGCCAGCAGCTTGGCCGCAGGGGGCGGCACTGAAGCTTTCTTT. Translating it yields CASSLAAGGGTEAFF.

This clone has a handful of counts. The genes are TRBV14 and TRBJ2-1, with 8 positions matching TRBD2. The CDR3 is made up of 16 amino acids. V gave up 3 bases and J gave up 6 bases; unmatched junction bases: 10. Germline values: CDR1 SGHDN, CDR2 FVKESK. In DNA form, the CDR3 reads TGTGCCAGCAGCCATTTCCGGCGGGAGGTAGCCAATGAGCAGTTCTTC. Amino acids: CASSHFRREVANEQFF.

This chain links TRBV7-9 with TRBJ2-1; D perhaps matches TRBD2 (5 bases). Trimming stripped 0 bases from V and 8 bases from J, with 14 bases between. Germline lookup yields CDR1 SEHNR and CDR2 FQNEAQ (reference sequence). The CDR3 is made up of 15 amino acids. The CDR3 region has the DNA TGTGCCAGCAGCTTAGCGCGGGCTACCCCCCATGAGCAGTTCTTC. Translation: CASSLARATPHEQFF.

This clone was seen more than once but under ten times. This chain uses TRBV14 with TRBJ1-2; TRBD1 might be the D (6 bases). V lost 4 bases, J lost 4 bases, and 13 bases lay in between. This CDR3 comprises 14 residues. The V gene's germline CDR1 is SGHDN and CDR2 FVKESK. The DNA of the CDR3 is TGTGCCAGCAGCCCGAGGGGGGAGTTCTATGGCTACACCTTC. It translates to CASSPRGEFYGYTF.

The genes are TRBV15 and TRBJ2-5; maybe TRBD2 (5 bases). Trimming pared 3 bases from V and 2 bases from J, leaving 7 bases between. The germline V gene encodes CDR1 LNHNV and CDR2 YYDKDF (reference sequence). The CDR3 spans 13 residues. CDR3 bases: TGTGCCACCAGCAGGGACTTTCAAGAGACCCAGTACTTC. Its translation is CATSRDFQETQYF.

This clone was seen a handful of times. This chain links TRBV6-5 with TRBJ1-2; 7 bases fit TRBD1. This CDR3 spans 15 amino acids. Trimming removed 6 bases from V and 4 bases from J; junction bases left unmatched: 11. Germline V gives CDR1 MNHEY, CDR2 SVGAGI. In DNA, the CDR3 is TGTGCCAGCAGCACCACGACAGGGAGTAGCTATGGCTACACCTTC. This translates into CASSTTTGSSYGYTF.